This is a list of T cell receptor beta chains from one sample in a study of response to subunit inactivated influenza vaccine. In TCRdb, the RT-PCR reads were re-called with MiXCR into one record per CDR3 protein. The sample includes 610,000 or so distinct CDR3 sequences, approximately 15% of them seen just once. Sequenced material: PBMCs from blood, taken approximately 12 days after vaccination. Receptors originate from a man aged 50 to 59 who received an inactivated influenza vaccine. Each CDR3 is given with its conserved first and last residue. Each record gives: D gene, clone size, J gene, V gene, CDR3 protein, CDR3 DNA. D genes are given only for firm matches. The size entry is marked missing in some rows and otherwise reads once, few, many or a size class.

D gene: TRBD1; clone size: .; J gene: TRBJ2-7; V gene: TRBV29-1; CDR3 protein: CSVGITTGQSSEQYF; CDR3 DNA: TGCAGCGTTGGCATTACTACGGGACAGTCTAGCGAGCAGTACTTC
D gene: .; clone size: .; J gene: TRBJ2-3; V gene: TRBV5-1; CDR3 protein: CASSPQTTDTQYF; CDR3 DNA: TGCGCCAGCAGCCCCCAAACCACAGATACGCAGTATTTT
D gene: .; clone size: .; J gene: TRBJ1-1; V gene: TRBV3-1; CDR3 protein: CASSRALSGGAEAFF; CDR3 DNA: TGTGCCAGCAGCCGCGCTTTAAGTGGAGGGGCTGAAGCTTTCTTT
D gene: TRBD2; clone size: few; J gene: TRBJ2-1; V gene: TRBV7-3; CDR3 protein: CASSLIWGRFSGRGYNEQFF; CDR3 DNA: TGTGCCAGCAGCTTAATTTGGGGGCGGTTTAGCGGGAGGGGATACAATGAGCAGTTCTTC
D gene: TRBD2; clone size: few; J gene: TRBJ2-5; V gene: TRBV4-1; CDR3 protein: CASSQLAGGPGETQYF; CDR3 DNA: TGCGCCAGCAGCCAACTAGCGGGGGGGCCGGGAGAGACCCAGTACTTC
D gene: TRBD2; clone size: few; J gene: TRBJ2-3; V gene: TRBV12-3/TRBV12-4; CDR3 protein: CAFCFFPSGRRDRTDTQYF; CDR3 DNA: TGTGCCTTCTGTTTTTTTCCTAGCGGGAGACGGGATCGCACAGATACGCAGTATTTT
D gene: .; clone size: .; J gene: TRBJ2-1; V gene: TRBV12-3/TRBV12-4; CDR3 protein: CASRQQGGVQGEQFF; CDR3 DNA: TGTGCCAGCAGGCAGCAGGGGGGGGTACAGGGTGAGCAGTTCTTC
D gene: .; clone size: .; J gene: TRBJ1-1; V gene: TRBV12-3/TRBV12-4; CDR3 protein: CASSWDVTEAFF; CDR3 DNA: TGTGCCAGCAGTTGGGACGTTACTGAAGCTTTCTTT
D gene: .; clone size: .; J gene: TRBJ1-2; V gene: TRBV6-1; CDR3 protein: CASRLAGGADGYTF; CDR3 DNA: TGTGCCAGCAGGCTCGCGGGGGGGGCTGATGGCTACACCTTC
D gene: .; clone size: few; J gene: TRBJ2-3; V gene: TRBV7-2; CDR3 protein: CASSLARVTDTQYF; CDR3 DNA: TGTGCCAGCAGCTTAGCGAGGGTCACAGATACGCAGTATTTT
D gene: .; clone size: few; J gene: TRBJ1-1; V gene: TRBV6-6; CDR3 protein: CASSSFDSGSAFF; CDR3 DNA: TGTGCCAGCAGTTCCTTTGATTCAGGGTCAGCTTTCTTT
D gene: .; clone size: few; J gene: TRBJ2-7; V gene: TRBV7-8; CDR3 protein: CASSRHTGLTYEQYF; CDR3 DNA: TGTGCCAGCAGTCGACATACAGGGCTAACCTACGAGCAGTACTTC
D gene: .; clone size: few; J gene: TRBJ2-1; V gene: TRBV9; CDR3 protein: CASSTGFTYNEQFF; CDR3 DNA: TGTGCCAGCAGCACAGGATTCACCTACAATGAGCAGTTCTTC
D gene: .; clone size: few; J gene: TRBJ2-3; V gene: TRBV12-3/TRBV12-4; CDR3 protein: CASRRGLGTDTQYF; CDR3 DNA: TGTGCCAGCAGACGGGGGTTAGGGACAGATACGCAGTATTTT
D gene: .; clone size: many; J gene: TRBJ1-1; V gene: TRBV5-5; CDR3 protein: CASSLERDTEAFF; CDR3 DNA: TGTGCCAGCAGCTTGGAGAGAGACACTGAAGCTTTCTTT
D gene: TRBD1; clone size: .; J gene: TRBJ2-1; V gene: TRBV3-1; CDR3 protein: CASSQPGQLYNEQFF; CDR3 DNA: TGTGCCAGCAGCCAACCGGGACAGCTCTACAATGAGCAGTTCTTC
D gene: .; clone size: .; J gene: TRBJ2-7; V gene: TRBV5-1; CDR3 protein: CASSPGAGSTYEQYF; CDR3 DNA: TGCGCCAGCAGCCCCGGGGCGGGATCGACCTACGAGCAGTACTTC
D gene: .; clone size: many; J gene: TRBJ1-1; V gene: TRBV28; CDR3 protein: CASSYRVMNTEAFF; CDR3 DNA: TGTGCCAGCAGCTACAGGGTGATGAACACTGAAGCTTTCTTT
D gene: .; clone size: .; J gene: TRBJ1-4; V gene: TRBV7-7; CDR3 protein: CASSLALFEKLFF; CDR3 DNA: TGTGCTAGCAGCTTAGCTTTGTTTGAAAAACTGTTTTTT
D gene: TRBD2; clone size: .; J gene: TRBJ2-2; V gene: TRBV9; CDR3 protein: CASSVGTRGVTGELFF; CDR3 DNA: TGTGCCAGCAGCGTAGGAACGCGGGGGGTCACCGGGGAGCTGTTTTTT
D gene: .; clone size: .; J gene: TRBJ2-5; V gene: TRBV20-1; CDR3 protein: CSARGLDRQETQYF; CDR3 DNA: TGCAGTGCTAGAGGGTTGGACAGACAAGAGACCCAGTACTTC
D gene: .; clone size: many; J gene: TRBJ2-5; V gene: TRBV24-1; CDR3 protein: CATSDSGRPQETQYF; CDR3 DNA: TGTGCCACCAGTGATAGTGGACGGCCTCAAGAGACCCAGTACTTC
D gene: TRBD1; clone size: many; J gene: TRBJ2-5; V gene: TRBV27; CDR3 protein: CASSSTGSDETQYF; CDR3 DNA: TGTGCCAGCAGTTCGACAGGGAGTGATGAGACCCAGTACTTC
D gene: .; clone size: few; J gene: TRBJ1-2; V gene: TRBV5-1; CDR3 protein: CASSLARGSNYGYTF; CDR3 DNA: TGCGCCAGCAGCTTGGCCCGGGGTTCTAACTATGGCTACACCTTC
D gene: TRBD2; clone size: .; J gene: TRBJ2-1; V gene: TRBV7-3; CDR3 protein: CASSPSTSGVPMGSYNEQFF; CDR3 DNA: TGTGCCAGCAGCCCCTCGACTAGCGGGGTACCTATGGGTTCCTACAATGAGCAGTTCTTC
D gene: TRBD2; clone size: .; J gene: TRBJ2-1; V gene: TRBV10-3; CDR3 protein: CAISATSGAYNEQFF; CDR3 DNA: TGTGCCATCAGCGCAACTAGCGGGGCCTACAATGAGCAGTTCTTC